This T cell receptor beta chain was observed in a study of blood T cell repertoires in COVID-19. Study overall: Among Cohort 3 donors, those recovered had two negative PCRs, clearance, or symptom resolution. Sources were T cells, B-cell-depleted T cells, or PBMCs; the material itself was cDNA or gDNA.

Germline-derived CDR1 and CDR2 are LNHDA and SQIVND (reference sequence). The CDR3 is made up of 15 amino acids. Trimming left V 6 bases short and J 0 bases short, with 14 bases between. Participants came from roughly 24 US areas, aged about 18 to 95 years. This table comes from immunoSEQ multiplex PCR, and its TCRdb copy is limited to in-frame clones, with some not included. The table shows more than 200,000 clones, with about nine tenths occurring only once. This sequence originates from a young man in a cohort exposed to, infected with or recovered from COVID-19 (not recorded which). Sequenced material: PBMCs or T cells enriched from blood (not recorded which). This rearrangement joins TRBV19 to TRBJ1-2, with D perhaps matching TRBD1 (5 bases). DNA of the CDR3: TGTGCCAGTAGGACAGCGATGTTAGCTAACTATGGCTACACCTTC. It yields the protein CASRTAMLANYGYTF.